The 19 T cell receptor beta chains below were found in one sample sequenced in a study of human T cells and chemical hapten exposure. MiXCR, applied by TCRdb to the RACE reads, yields one record per CDR3 protein. The repertoire consists of approximately 97,000 distinct CDR3 sequences, with over 10% occurring once and the leading ten covering 2.5% to 4%. Time point described: patch test 2, 6 weeks after DPC sensitization. Stated treatment: therapeutic diphenylcyclopropenone sensitization with weekly scalp DPC. Source: whole blood, taken in connection with sensitization to the hapten diphenylcyclopropenone (DPC). Every receptor here comes from a woman aged 35 to 49 with alopecia areata. Some clones in this sample may be carry-over from other donors' samples.

The rearrangement uses TRBV14 and TRBJ2-1; 10 bases are shared with TRBD2. Germline loops: CDR1 SGHDN, CDR2 FVKESK. Trimming cost V 3 bases and J 8 bases; bases outside gene matches: 19. CDR3 length equals 19 residues. In DNA form, the CDR3 reads TGTGCCAGCAGCCACGGACTAGCGGCCGCCGAAGGTTTTAGCGATGAGCAGTTCTTC. It codes for CASSHGLAAAEGFSDEQFF.

This rearrangement joins TRBV11-2 to TRBJ2-1; TRBD2 agrees at 15 bases. Trimming cost V 5 bases and J 5 bases; bases outside gene matches: 7. In germline, CDR1 is SGHAT, CDR2 FQNNGV. This CDR3 comprises 17 residues. The CDR3 reads CASSPGGLAGGDNEQFF. The CDR3, as DNA: TGTGCCAGCAGCCCAGGAGGACTAGCGGGGGGGGACAATGAGCAGTTCTTC.

The genes are TRBV4-2 and TRBJ2-1; 9 bases line up with TRBD2. The CDR3 runs 16 residues. J was trimmed by 7 bases and V by 0 bases; bases with no gene match: 7. The germline CDR1 and CDR2 sequences are LGHNA and YNFKEQ. This CDR3 reads CASSQEAGGFGNEQFF. CDR3 DNA: TGTGCCAGCAGCCAAGAGGCGGGGGGGTTTGGGAATGAGCAGTTCTTC.

The genes are TRBV18 and TRBJ1-1, with D possibly being TRBD1 (6 bases). V lost 4 bases and J 0 bases, leaving 9 bases between the germline ends. The germline CDR1 and CDR2 sequences are KGHSH and LQKENI. This CDR3 has 14 amino acids. CDR3 in DNA: TGTGCCAGCTCACTGCGGACAGTGAACACTGAAGCTTTCTTT. Translation: CASSLRTVNTEAFF.

This clonotype was seen many times. V gene TRBV2 combines with J gene TRBJ1-6, with 7 bases aligning to TRBD1. V shed 7 bases, J shed 8 bases, and the junction held 8 bases outside the gene matches. Germline V gene sequence: CDR1 SNHLY, CDR2 FYNNEI. The CDR3 totals 14 residues. The chain's CDR3 is CASNPGQSYSPLHF. Here the CDR3 DNA reads TGTGCCAGCAACCCGGGACAGAGTTATTCACCCCTCCACTTT.

This clonotype has a count of ten or more. The chain uses TRBV7-6 and TRBJ2-2; TRBD1 agrees at 9 bases. Trimming took 5 bases from V and 4 from J; bases not matched to a gene: 5. The CDR3 consists of 15 residues. CDR1 is SGHVS, CDR2 FNYEAQ, per germline. This chain's CDR3 is CASSKDRGGTGELFF. In DNA, the CDR3 is TGTGCCAGCAGCAAGGACAGGGGAGGCACCGGGGAGCTGTTTTTT.

The chain has TRBV6-6 and TRBJ2-7, with D maybe TRBD2 (6 bases). This CDR3 contains 13 residues. Germline V gene data show CDR1 as MNHNY and CDR2 as SVGAGI (reference sequence). The ends were cut back, 6 bases at V and 4 bases at J, with 13 bases in the middle. The CDR3 is CASSLSAGYEQYF. DNA for the CDR3: TGTGCCAGCAGCTTATCAGCGGGTTACGAGCAGTACTTC.

V gene TRBV5-5 combines with J gene TRBJ2-7; TRBD1 is a possible D gene (6 bases). V was trimmed by 2 bases and J by 2 bases, leaving 26 bases between them. The CDR3 spans 19 residues. Germline V lookup: CDR1 SGHKS, CDR2 YYEKEE (reference sequence). CDR3 bases: TGTGCCAGCAGCTTATTCACGGCTACAAGTGACAGGCACCCCTACGAGCAGTACTTC. Translating it yields CASSLFTATSDRHPYEQYF.

This clonotype was picked up many times. The chain combines TRBV18 with TRBJ2-3; no reliable D call. CDR1 and CDR2 (germline): KGHSH, LQKENI. This CDR3 is 14 amino acids long. The ends were cut back, 0 bases at V and 5 bases at J, with 9 bases in the middle. CDR3 residues: CASSPPPLGDTQYF. The CDR3 DNA follows: TGTGCCAGCTCACCACCCCCATTGGGAGATACGCAGTATTTT. The whole variable domain, filled in from reference TRBV18 and TRBJ2-3, reads NAGVMQNPRHLVRRRGQEARLRCSPMKGHSHVYWYRQLPEEGLKFMVYLQKENIIDESGMPKERFSAEFPKEGPSILRIQQVVRGDSAAYFCASSPPPLGDTQYFGPGTRLTVL.

The V call is TRBV20-1, the J call TRBJ1-1, with TRBD1 identical over 10 bases. The trim removed 6 bases at V and 6 bases at J, leaving 7 bases unmatched. The length of the CDR3 is 13 residues. CDR1 and CDR2 (germline): DFQATT, SNEGSKA (reference sequence). This CDR3 is CSAPGDRGSEAFF. CDR3 nucleotides: TGCAGTGCCCCAGGGGACAGGGGCTCTGAAGCTTTCTTT.

This clonotype showed up many times. The chain uses TRBV29-1 and TRBJ1-1, with D perhaps matching TRBD1 (5 bases). Germline CDR1 reads SQVTM; CDR2 reads ANQGSEA. The CDR3 extends over 11 amino acids. With 6 bases removed from V and 4 bases from J, the gap between germline ends came to 9 bases. CDR3 DNA: TGCAGCGTGGCAGGGTTCACTGAAGCTTTCTTT. Amino acid sequence: CSVAGFTEAFF.

This clonotype was seen repeatedly, ten times or more. This chain uses TRBV30 with TRBJ2-1, with D uncertain. The length of the CDR3 is 17 residues. CDR1 and CDR2 (germline): GTSNPN, SVGIG (reference sequence). V lost 6 bases to trimming and J lost 2 bases, with 23 bases between them. The CDR3 is CACPKGSNGEPYNEQFF. The CDR3, as DNA: TGTGCCTGCCCCAAAGGGTCGAATGGGGAACCCTACAATGAGCAGTTCTTC.

Here the CDR3 DNA reads TGTGCCAGCAGTTTTACAGTGTCCGATTCACCCCTCCACTTT. Amino acid sequence: CASSFTVSDSPLHF. The rearrangement links TRBV12-3 or TRBV12-4 to TRBJ1-6; no firm D call. Trimming cost V 3 bases and J 8 bases, with 11 bases left between them. The CDR3 covers 14 residues.

Only a few counts were recorded for this clonotype. This chain connects TRBV27 to TRBJ2-7, with D possibly matching TRBD2 (7 bases). The CDR3 length is 14 residues. Germline lookup yields CDR1 MNHEY and CDR2 SMNVEV (reference sequence). V lost 2 bases to trimming and J lost 3 bases, with 11 bases between them. The CDR3 nucleotides read TGTGCCAGCAGTTTAGGGGGGGCTGACTACGAGCAGTACTTC. Its translation: CASSLGGADYEQYF.

This clonotype was seen a few times. This chain connects TRBV7-9 to TRBJ2-1, with 7 nucleotides matching TRBD1. V gave up 10 bases and J gave up 6 bases; unmatched junction bases: 9. Germline assignment: CDR1 SEHNR and CDR2 FQNEAQ (reference sequence). The CDR3 runs to 13 residues. This CDR3 reads CAIKGQSRNEQFF. As DNA, the CDR3 is TGTGCCATCAAGGGACAGTCGCGCAATGAGCAGTTCTTC.

This clonotype was seen only a few times. The genes are TRBV10-3 and TRBJ2-1; D is undetermined. Deletions cut 0 bases from V and 9 bases from J, with 3 bases between. The CDR3 contains 11 residues. Germline values: CDR1 ENHRY, CDR2 SYGVKD. The CDR3 sequence is CAISESLEQFF. CDR3 in DNA: TGTGCCATCAGTGAGTCGCTTGAGCAGTTCTTC.

This clonotype came up a few times. This chain joins TRBV29-1 and TRBJ2-3, with D possibly TRBD1 on 6 matching bases. This CDR3 comprises 13 residues. The V and J ends lost 4 bases and 1 base respectively, with 9 bases between them. Germline V gene data show CDR1 as SQVTM and CDR2 as ANQGSEA. The CDR3 sequence is CSVVPGGTDTQYF. In DNA, the CDR3 is TGCAGCGTTGTACCAGGGGGCACAGATACGCAGTATTTT.

The rearrangement uses TRBV7-2 and TRBJ2-7; D remains unclear. The V end lost 1 base, the J end lost 2 bases, and 3 bases lay between the germline ends. CDR1 SGHTA and CDR2 FQGNSA come from the germline V gene. The CDR3 is made up of 12 amino acids. The CDR3 reads CASSLGAYEQYF. The CDR3 nucleotides are TGTGCCAGCAGCTTAGGGGCCTACGAGCAGTACTTC. Filled out from reference TRBV7-2 and TRBJ2-7, the complete variable domain reads GAGVSQSPSNKVTEKGKDVELRCDPISGHTALYWYRQSLGQGLEFLIYFQGNSAPDKSGLPSDRFSAERTGGSVSTLTIQRTQQEDSAVYLCASSLGAYEQYFGPGTRLTVT.

This clonotype was observed a handful of times. The CDR3 reads CSGGDRASYEQYF. The CDR3 nucleotides read TGCAGCGGGGGGGACAGGGCCTCCTACGAGCAGTACTTC. V gene TRBV29-1 combines with J gene TRBJ2-7, with TRBD1 matching 9 bases. Germline values: CDR1 SQVTM, CDR2 ANQGSEA. Germline trimming cut 7 bases from V and 0 bases from J; bases unmatched to any gene: 4. The length of the CDR3 is 13 residues.